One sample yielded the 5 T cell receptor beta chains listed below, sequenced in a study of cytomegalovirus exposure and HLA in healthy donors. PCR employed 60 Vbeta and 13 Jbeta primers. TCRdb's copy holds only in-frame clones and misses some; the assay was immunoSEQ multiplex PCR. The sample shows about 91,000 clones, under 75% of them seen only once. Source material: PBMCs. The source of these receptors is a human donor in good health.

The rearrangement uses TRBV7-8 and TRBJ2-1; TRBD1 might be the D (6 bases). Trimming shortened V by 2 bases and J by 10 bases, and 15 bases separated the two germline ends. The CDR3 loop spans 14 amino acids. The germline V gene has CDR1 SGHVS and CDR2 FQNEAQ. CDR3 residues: CASSLQGTAWEQFF. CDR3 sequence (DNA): TGTGCCAGCAGCTTACAGGGGACGGCATGGGAGCAGTTCTTC.

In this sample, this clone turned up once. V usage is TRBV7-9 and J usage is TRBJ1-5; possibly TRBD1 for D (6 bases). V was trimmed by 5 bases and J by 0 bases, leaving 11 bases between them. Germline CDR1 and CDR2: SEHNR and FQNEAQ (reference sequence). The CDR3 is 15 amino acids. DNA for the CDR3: TGTGCCAGCAGCCCCGGACAGTCTAGCAATCAGCCCCAGCATTTT. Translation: CASSPGQSSNQPQHF.

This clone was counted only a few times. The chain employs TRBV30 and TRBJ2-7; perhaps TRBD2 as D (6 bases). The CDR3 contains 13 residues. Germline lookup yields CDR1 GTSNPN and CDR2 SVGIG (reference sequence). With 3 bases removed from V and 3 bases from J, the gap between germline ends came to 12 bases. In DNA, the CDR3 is TGTGCCTGGAGCGAAGGGACTCTCTACGAGCAGTACTTC. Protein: CAWSEGTLYEQYF.

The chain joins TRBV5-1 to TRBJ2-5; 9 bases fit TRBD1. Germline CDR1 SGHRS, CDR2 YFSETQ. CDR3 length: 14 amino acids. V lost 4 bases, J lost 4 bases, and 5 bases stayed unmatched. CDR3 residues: CASSPGQGGETQYF. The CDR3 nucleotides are TGCGCCAGCAGCCCGGGACAGGGAGGAGAGACCCAGTACTTC.

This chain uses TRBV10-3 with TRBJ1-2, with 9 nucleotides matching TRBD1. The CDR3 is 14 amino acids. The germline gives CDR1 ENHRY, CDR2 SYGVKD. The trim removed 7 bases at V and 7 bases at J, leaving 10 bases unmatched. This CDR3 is CAITPGQGPRGYTF. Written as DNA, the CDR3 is TGTGCCATCACCCCTGGACAGGGGCCGCGTGGCTACACCTTC.